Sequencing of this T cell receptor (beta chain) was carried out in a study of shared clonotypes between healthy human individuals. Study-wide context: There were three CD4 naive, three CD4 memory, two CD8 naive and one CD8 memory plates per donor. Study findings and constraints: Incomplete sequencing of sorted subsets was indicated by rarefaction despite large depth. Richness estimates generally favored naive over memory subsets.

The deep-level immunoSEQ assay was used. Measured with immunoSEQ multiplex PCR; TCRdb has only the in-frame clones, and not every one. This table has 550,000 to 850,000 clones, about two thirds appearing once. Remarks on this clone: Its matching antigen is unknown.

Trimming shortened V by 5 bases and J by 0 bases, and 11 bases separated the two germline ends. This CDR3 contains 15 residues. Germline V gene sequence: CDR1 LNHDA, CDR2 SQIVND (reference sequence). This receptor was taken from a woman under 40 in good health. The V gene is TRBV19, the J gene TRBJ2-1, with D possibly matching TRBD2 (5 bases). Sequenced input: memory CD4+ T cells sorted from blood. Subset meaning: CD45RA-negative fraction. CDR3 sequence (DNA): TGTGCCAGTAGTGCCAGCGGAAGCTCCTACAATGAGCAGTTCTTC. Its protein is CASSASGSSYNEQFF.